Below are 10 T cell receptor beta chains sequenced from a single sample in a study of regulatory T cells in long-lasting Graves disease. Assembly of TCR beta libraries relied on iRepertoire HTBI primers together with Arm-PCR of CDR3 regions. From the multiplex PCR reads, TCRdb called clonotypes with MiXCR, one entry per CDR3 protein. The sample has about 540,000 distinct CDR3 sequences; 13% are singletons. Time point in this sample: newly diagnosed GD, antithyroid drugs for less than 3 months. PBMC RNA served as the TCR library source. The same specimen was also included in a second study, on T cells in Graves' hyperthyroidism and ophthalmopathy.

The material sequenced was peripheral blood mononuclear cells (PBMCs), taken at new diagnosis, from a patient treated with antithyroid drugs. The receptors here all came from a man aged 25-45 years with Graves disease.

As regards this clonotype: Just one base apart from a much larger clone, this may be a read error. The CDR3 region is CANTRGTSGTNEQFF. The CDR3 DNA sequence: TGTGCCAACACCCGGGGAACTAGCGGGACCAATGAGCAGTTCTTC. This rearrangement joins TRBV27 to TRBJ2-1, with 10 bases lining up with TRBD2. Germline V gene data show CDR1 as MNHEY and CDR2 as SMNVEV (reference sequence). V gave up 10 bases and J gave up 6 bases; unmatched junction bases: 12. CDR3 size: 15 residues.

This clonotype showed up many times. V is TRBV7-9 and J is TRBJ1-5; tentatively, D is TRBD1 (5 bases). Trimming pared 4 bases from V and 3 bases from J, leaving 10 bases between. This CDR3 has 14 amino acids. Germline CDR1 and CDR2: SEHNR and FQNEAQ (reference sequence). The CDR3 here is CASSSDSLNQPQHF. The DNA for the CDR3 is TGTGCCAGCAGCTCCGACAGTCTCAATCAGCCCCAGCATTTT.

The rearrangement joins TRBV11-3 to TRBJ2-2; D is unresolved. The CDR3 is made up of 14 amino acids. V shed 5 bases and J shed 8 bases, with 15 bases lying between them. Per germline, CDR1 SGHNT and CDR2 YENEEA. CDR3 residues: CASSQDLPYGELFF. The CDR3 DNA is TGTGCCAGCAGCCAAGATCTCCCGTATGGGGAGCTGTTTTTT.

V is TRBV7-9 and J is TRBJ1-1, with D possibly matching TRBD1 (6 bases). The CDR3 extends over 14 amino acids. The V end was cut by 5 bases, the J end by 4 bases, with 14 bases between. Per the germline V gene, CDR1 is SEHNR and CDR2 is FQNEAQ (reference sequence). The CDR3 DNA reads as TGTGCCAGCAGCCCTCCGGGGGGCCCCACTGAAGCTTTCTTT. This codes for CASSPPGGPTEAFF.

This clonotype was detected only a few times. The V gene is TRBV6-1, the J gene TRBJ2-7; D is possibly TRBD2 (5 bases). The CDR3 consists of 15 residues. From germline, CDR1 is MNHNS and CDR2 SASEGT. V lost 7 bases and J lost 2, with 18 bases in between. CDR3 residues: CASTEITAEAYEQYF. DNA of the CDR3: TGTGCCAGCACAGAAATTACAGCGGAGGCCTACGAGCAGTACTTC.

This clonotype was seen more than once but under ten times. A much larger clone sits a single nucleotide away, making a read error possible. The V call is TRBV2, the J call TRBJ1-1, with no clear D. This CDR3 has 14 amino acids. Looked up from germline, CDR1 is SNHLY and CDR2 is FYNNEI. CDR3 residues: CASSEPAMNAEAFF. The DNA of the CDR3 is TGTGCCAGCAGTGAACCCGCCATGAACGCTGAAGCTTTCTTT.

Many counts were recorded for this clonotype. V is TRBV2 and J is TRBJ2-7; D possibly corresponds to TRBD1 (5 bases). Trimming pared 6 bases from V and 0 bases from J, leaving 18 bases between. Germline-derived CDR1 and CDR2 are SNHLY and FYNNEI. The CDR3 is 16 amino acids. The CDR3: CASRMVLTGSSYEQYF. In DNA, the CDR3 is TGTGCCAGCAGGATGGTATTAACAGGCAGCTCCTACGAGCAGTACTTC.

J is TRBJ2-7 and V is TRBV27; perhaps D is TRBD1 or TRBD2 (5 bases each). Germline-derived CDR1 and CDR2 are MNHEY and SMNVEV (reference sequence). Trimming took off 3 bases at V and 5 bases at J, with 17 bases between the two ends. CDR3 length: 15 residues. The CDR3 DNA sequence: TGTGCCAGCAGTTTGGTCGGGACGGGGTCTGACGAGCAGTACTTC. Encoded protein: CASSLVGTGSDEQYF.

The V gene is TRBV2, the J gene TRBJ1-5; no definite D call. The ends were cut back, 6 bases at V and 0 bases at J, with 12 bases in the middle. This CDR3 comprises 15 residues. Germline V CDR1 and CDR2: SNHLY, FYNNEI. Written as DNA, the CDR3 is TGTGCCAGCAGGGGAGGATGGATTAGCAATCAGCCCCAGCATTTT. Its protein is CASRGGWISNQPQHF.

This clonotype has ten or more counts. V is TRBV6-1 and J is TRBJ2-3; 9 bases are shared with TRBD2. The CDR3 spans 15 residues. Per the germline V gene, CDR1 is MNHNS and CDR2 is SASEGT. V lost 3 bases to trimming and J lost 6 bases; unmatched junction nucleotides: 7. CDR3 DNA sequence: TGTGCCAGCAGTGAGGCGGGAGGGGGATCGGATACGCAGTATTTT. This gives the protein CASSEAGGGSDTQYF.